What follows are 15 T cell receptor beta chains derived from one specimen sequenced in a study of a mutant IDH1 vaccine in newly diagnosed glioma. The time point denotes: baseline, week 1 (first vaccination visit). Treatment described: pre-vaccination baseline after standard-of-care therapy. Sequenced by immunoSEQ multiplex PCR; TCRdb stores in-frame clones only, minus some. The repertoire consists of around 92,000 clones, with 70% to 90% occurring once and the leading ten covering roughly 0.54%. The sample was PBMCs, taken from a glioma patient treated with radiotherapy, temozolomide or both. The receptors originated from a woman between 50 and 59 years old with glioma.

This chain joins TRBV6-5 and TRBJ1-1; D is unclear. Germline V lookup: CDR1 MNHEY, CDR2 SVGAGI. V lost 4 bases, J lost 1 base, and 7 bases lay in between. This CDR3 is built from 13 residues. The CDR3 sequence: CASSLGRNTEAFF. CDR3 nucleotide sequence: TGTGCCAGCAGTTTGGGCCGGAACACTGAAGCTTTCTTT.

The gene calls are TRBV27 and TRBJ2-5, with D possibly being TRBD2 (5 bases). The germline V gene has CDR1 MNHEY and CDR2 SMNVEV (reference sequence). Trimming took 5 bases from V and 3 from J, leaving 19 bases between them. CDR3 length equals 16 residues. The CDR3 region is CASSRRVARWKETQYF. Here the CDR3 DNA reads TGTGCCAGCAGTCGTCGGGTAGCGCGTTGGAAAGAGACCCAGTACTTC.

The chain recombines TRBV2 with TRBJ1-4, with a possible D match to TRBD1 (5 bases). This CDR3 contains 11 residues. Germline CDR1 and CDR2: SNHLY and FYNNEI. The ends were cut back, 0 bases at V and 14 bases at J, with 7 bases in the middle. The CDR3 loop reads CASSEAGVLFF. The CDR3 region has the DNA TGTGCCAGCAGTGAAGCGGGGGTGCTGTTTTTT. Full variable domain (missing parts from reference TRBV2 and TRBJ1-4): EPEVTQTPSHQVTQMGQEVILRCVPISNHLYFYWYRQILGQKVEFLVSFYNNEISEKSEIFDDQFSVERPDGSNFTLKIRSTKLEDSAMYFCASSEAGVLFFGSGTQLSVL.

The chain combines TRBV5-6 with TRBJ2-7; D uncertain. The CDR3 is 12 amino acids. V gave up 1 base and J gave up 2 bases, with 4 bases separating them. Germline CDR1 is SGHDT and CDR2 is YYEEEE. CDR3 sequence (DNA): TGTGCCAGCAGCTTGAAGCCCTACGAGCAGTACTTC. Translated: CASSLKPYEQYF. Complete variable domain (other parts from reference TRBV5-6 and TRBJ2-7): DAGVTQSPTHLIKTRGQQVTLRCSPKSGHDTVSWYQQALGQGPQFIFQYYEEEERQRGNFPDRFSGHQFPNYSSELNVNALLLGDSALYLCASSLKPYEQYFGPGTRLTVT.

V gene TRBV7-2 combines with J gene TRBJ2-4, with TRBD2 matching 16 bases. Germline assignment: CDR1 SGHTA and CDR2 FQGNSA. This CDR3 comprises 18 residues. V was pared by 5 bases and J by 2 bases, with 6 bases of the junction left unmatched. The DNA of the CDR3 is TGTGCCAGCAGCCCGGGACTAGCGGGAGGGCCGTCCAAAAACATTCAGTACTTC. Its protein product is CASSPGLAGGPSKNIQYF.

The genes are TRBV6-1 and TRBJ1-5, with D possibly TRBD1 on 6 matching bases. Germline CDR1 is MNHNS and CDR2 is SASEGT. This CDR3 spans 12 amino acids. V shed 6 bases and J shed 5 bases, with 8 bases lying between them. The CDR3 bases are TGTGCCAGCAGGGGGGCCGATCAGCCCCAGCATTTT. Residues: CASRGADQPQHF.

The chain couples TRBV7-8 to TRBJ2-3; D might be TRBD2 (6 bases). Germline V CDR1 and CDR2: SGHVS, FQNEAQ. This CDR3 comprises 17 residues. Trimming pared 5 bases from V and 0 bases from J, leaving 18 bases between. The CDR3: CASSRFGLAYSTDTQYF. In DNA form, the CDR3 reads TGTGCCAGCAGCCGTTTTGGGCTAGCGTACAGCACAGATACGCAGTATTTT.

The rearrangement joins TRBV10-1 to TRBJ2-2, with no clear D. The CDR3 runs 14 residues. Between the trimmed V and J ends, which lost 4 bases and 3 bases, there was a span of 9 bases. Germline V gene sequence: CDR1 WNHNN, CDR2 SYGVQD (reference sequence). In DNA form, the CDR3 reads TGCGCCAGCAGTGTAACAGCTGACACCGGGGAGCTGTTTTTT. This gives the protein CASSVTADTGELFF.

The chain carries TRBV7-9 and TRBJ1-1; 9 bases are a match to TRBD1. Germline assignment: CDR1 SEHNR and CDR2 FQNEAQ (reference sequence). V dropped 6 bases and J dropped 0; count of bases not matched to a gene: 5. There are 15 residues in the CDR3. CDR3 nucleotide sequence: TGTGCCAGCAGGGCCCGGGACAGGGTGAACACTGAAGCTTTCTTT. Encoded protein: CASRARDRVNTEAFF.

V and J are TRBV4-1 and TRBJ1-5; weak D call: TRBD1 (5 bases). V was cut by 0 bases and J by 10 bases, with 16 bases left in between. CDR3 size: 15 residues. Germline loops: CDR1 MGHRA, CDR2 YSYEKL. The CDR3 region has the DNA TGCGCCAGCAGCCAAGATCCCGGGACTGTTCTACCCCAGCATTTT. Its translation: CASSQDPGTVLPQHF.

The chain couples TRBV5-1 to TRBJ1-4, with D possibly matching TRBD1 (6 bases). Trimming removed 0 bases at V and 8 bases at J, with 8 bases between. Looked up from germline, CDR1 is SGHRS and CDR2 is YFSETQ. The CDR3 loop spans 13 amino acids. Here the CDR3 DNA reads TGCGCCAGCAGCTTGGCAGGGGCGGAAAAACTGTTTTTT. It encodes CASSLAGAEKLFF.

This chain joins TRBV5-3 and TRBJ2-5, with TRBD1 matching 8 bases. TRBV5-3 is designated an ORF whose function remains uncertain. J gave up 5 bases and V 8 bases, and 8 bases lay outside the gene matches. The CDR3 is 13 amino acids. The DNA for the CDR3 is TGTGCCAGCAGCGTAGGACAGGGTGAGACCCAGTACTTC. Translation: CASSVGQGETQYF.

This rearrangement joins TRBV7-2 to TRBJ1-2; no firm D call. There are 12 residues in the CDR3. V gave up 3 bases and J gave up 4 bases, with 6 bases separating them. Germline V gene data show CDR1 as SGHTA and CDR2 as FQGNSA. The CDR3 sequence is CASSFSTYGYTF. The CDR3 nucleotides read TGTGCCAGCAGCTTTAGCACCTATGGCTACACCTTC.

This chain connects TRBV27 to TRBJ2-1; the D gene could be TRBD1 or TRBD2 (5 bases each). The length of the CDR3 is 16 residues. V was clipped by 4 bases and J by 7 bases, with 20 bases between them. Looked up from germline, CDR1 is MNHEY and CDR2 is SMNVEV (reference sequence). The CDR3 nucleotides read TGTGCCAGCAGTTCCCCAATGACAGCGTCGGGGAATGAGCAGTTCTTC. This codes for CASSSPMTASGNEQFF.

The rearrangement joins TRBV30 to TRBJ2-3; possible D gene TRBD2, 5 bases. V lost 5 bases to trimming and J lost 2 bases, with 14 bases between them. The germline CDR1 and CDR2 sequences are GTSNPN and SVGIG (reference sequence). CDR3 length equals 14 residues. CDR3 nucleotide sequence: TGTGCCTGGCGTCGTCCTAGCTACACAGATACGCAGTATTTT. As protein: CAWRRPSYTDTQYF. Using reference TRBV30 and TRBJ2-3 for the parts outside the CDR3, the full variable domain is SQTIHQWPATLVQPVGSPLSLECTVEGTSNPNLYWYRQAAGRGLQLLFYSVGIGQISSEVPQNLSASRPQDRQFILSSKKLLLSDSGFYLCAWRRPSYTDTQYFGPGTRLTVL.